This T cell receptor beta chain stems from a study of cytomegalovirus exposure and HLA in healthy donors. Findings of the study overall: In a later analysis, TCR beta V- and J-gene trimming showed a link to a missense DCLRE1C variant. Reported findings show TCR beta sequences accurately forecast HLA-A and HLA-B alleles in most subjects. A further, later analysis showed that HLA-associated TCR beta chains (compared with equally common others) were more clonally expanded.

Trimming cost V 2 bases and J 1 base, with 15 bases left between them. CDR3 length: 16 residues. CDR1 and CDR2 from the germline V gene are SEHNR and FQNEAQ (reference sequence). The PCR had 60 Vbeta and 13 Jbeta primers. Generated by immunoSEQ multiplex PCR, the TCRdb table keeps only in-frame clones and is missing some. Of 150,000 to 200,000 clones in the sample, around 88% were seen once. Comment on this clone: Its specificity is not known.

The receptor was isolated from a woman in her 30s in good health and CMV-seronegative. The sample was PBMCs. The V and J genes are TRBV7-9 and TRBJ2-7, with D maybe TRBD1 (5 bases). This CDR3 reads CASSLKGQLSSYEQYF. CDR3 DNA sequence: TGTGCCAGCAGCTTAAAGGGGCAACTTTCATCCTACGAGCAGTACTTC.